The source of this TCR beta chain is a study of blood T cells in healthy people across ages. Isolated PBMCs totaled at least 6 million in each sample. Germline-derived CDR1 and CDR2 are SEHNR and FQNEAQ (reference sequence). Between the trimmed V and J ends, which lost 3 bases and 2 bases, there was a span of 7 bases. CDR3 length: 13 amino acids. A second 7 to 11 cycle PCR used barcoded and J-beta primers. The template-switch adaptor was a 5' adaptor with 12 random nucleotides. It tagged each cDNA molecule. TCRdb re-derived calls from the 5' RACE reads in MiXCR, one entry per CDR3 protein. The sample includes 250,000 to 300,000 distinct CDR3 sequences, less than 30% of them seen just once.

This receptor was obtained from a woman in her 70s in good health. Sequenced: blood. The chain uses TRBV7-9 and TRBJ1-1; D is ambiguous. The CDR3, as DNA: TGTGCCAGCAGCTTTCCACCAAACACTGAAGCTTTCTTT. Translating gives CASSFPPNTEAFF.